The sequence of this TCR beta chain was determined in a study of blood T cell repertoires in COVID-19. Sequencing used immunoSEQ multiplex PCR; TCRdb keeps in-frame clones, though not all of them. Of around 250,000 clones in the sample, about 89% were seen once. V shed 0 bases, J shed 5 bases, and the junction held 6 bases outside the gene matches. The CDR3 has 16 residues. Germline CDR1 and CDR2: SGDLS and YYNGEE. The TCR originated in a human donor in a cohort exposed to, infected with or recovered from COVID-19 (not recorded which). The donor label of this sample is uncertain. Source material: PBMCs or T cells enriched from blood (not recorded which). V and J are TRBV9 and TRBJ2-5, with 11 bases aligning to TRBD2. The CDR3 nucleotides read TGTGCCAGCAGCGTAGGTGCTAGCGGGGGGAAGGAGACCCAGTACTTC. It yields the protein CASSVGASGGKETQYF.